A single sample gave rise to the 16 T cell receptor beta chains below, sequenced in a study of beta chain features in type 1 diabetes. Whole-study findings and limits: Across all four CD4+ subsets, people with type 1 diabetes showed modestly shorter TCRB CDR3s.

The authors reverse transcribed all of the isolated RNA, so sequencing captured expressed TCRB transcripts. TCRdb keeps only in-frame clones here, not all; method: immunoSEQ multiplex PCR. The repertoire holds a few hundred thousand clones, with 9.5% to 10% as singletons. No antigen has been assigned to these receptors. The sequencing input was central memory CD4+ T cells from blood. The receptor set was obtained from a man between 25 and 39 years old with type 1 diabetes.

The chain employs TRBV19 and TRBJ2-5; TRBD2 matches at 8 bases. V trimming: 3 bases; J trimming: 4 bases; junction bases outside the gene matches: 10. The CDR3 runs 16 residues. Looked up from germline, CDR1 is LNHDA and CDR2 is SQIVND (reference sequence). The CDR3 loop reads CASSMAAGDQLETQYF. The CDR3 DNA sequence: TGTGCCAGTAGTATGGCAGCGGGAGACCAGCTAGAGACCCAGTACTTC.

This clone was recorded many times. This rearrangement joins TRBV6-6 to TRBJ2-3; D is possibly TRBD1 (5 bases). CDR1 is MNHNY and CDR2 is SVGAGI in the germline V gene (reference sequence). V was trimmed by 6 bases and J by 1 base, leaving 8 bases between them. The CDR3 consists of 13 residues. The chain's CDR3 is CASSSQGTDTQYF. For the CDR3, the DNA is TGTGCCAGCAGCTCACAGGGCACAGATACGCAGTATTTT.

The gene calls are TRBV7-9 and TRBJ2-6; no firm D call. V gave up 0 bases and J gave up 2 bases, with 2 bases separating them. The germline gives CDR1 SEHNR, CDR2 FQNEAQ (reference sequence). The CDR3 is 14 amino acids. DNA for the CDR3: TGTGCCAGCAGCTTAGCCGCTGGGGCCAACGTCCTGACTTTC. Amino acid sequence: CASSLAAGANVLTF.

This clone appeared a few times. V usage is TRBV10-3 and J usage is TRBJ2-7, with unresolved D. This CDR3 contains 15 residues. The germline V gene has CDR1 ENHRY and CDR2 SYGVKD. V was cut by 2 bases and J by 2 bases, with 13 bases left in between. Written as DNA, the CDR3 is TGTGCCATCAGTGAGGATACCGGGTCCACCTACGAGCAGTACTTC. This encodes CAISEDTGSTYEQYF.

The J gene is TRBJ2-7, the V gene TRBV19, with TRBD1 as a possible D gene (7 bases). This CDR3 contains 14 residues. Per germline, CDR1 LNHDA and CDR2 SQIVND (reference sequence). The germline V and J ends were trimmed by 7 bases and 6 bases, with 19 bases remaining between them. CDR3 sequence: CASTPTGRRSEQYF. In DNA form, the CDR3 reads TGTGCCAGTACCCCGACAGGGAGGAGGTCCGAGCAGTACTTC.

The CDR3 reads CASNQGSSYNEQFF. CDR3 DNA: TGTGCCAGCAACCAGGGTAGCTCCTACAATGAGCAGTTCTTC. The chain links TRBV6-1 to TRBJ2-1, with D possibly being TRBD1 (5 bases). The CDR3 length is 14 residues. The germline CDR1 and CDR2 sequences are MNHNS and SASEGT. V lost 7 bases, J lost 0 bases, and 10 bases lay in between.

The V and J genes are TRBV2 and TRBJ2-7; no clear D. From germline, CDR1 is SNHLY and CDR2 FYNNEI. V was pared by 10 bases and J by 4 bases, with 17 bases between. CDR3 size: 13 residues. The chain's CDR3 is CATGSDKLYEQYF. CDR3 in DNA: TGTGCCACCGGCTCCGACAAGCTATACGAGCAGTACTTC.

This clone was seen a few times. V is TRBV6-5 and J is TRBJ1-1; D gene uncertain. The germline V gene has CDR1 MNHEY and CDR2 SVGAGI. The CDR3 loop spans 13 amino acids. V shed 6 bases and J shed 1 base, with 9 bases lying between them. CDR3 DNA sequence: TGTGCCAGCAGGGGCATGGAGAACACTGAAGCTTTCTTT. This codes for CASRGMENTEAFF.

This clone occurred a few times. J is TRBJ2-2 and V is TRBV5-1; 8 bases line up with TRBD1. The V gene end was trimmed by 6 bases and the J gene end by 7 bases; junction bases not matched to a gene: 11. The germline V gene has CDR1 SGHRS and CDR2 YFSETQ. CDR3 length equals 15 residues. CDR3 protein: CASTSGTGQDGELFF. The DNA for the CDR3 is TGCGCCAGCACCTCCGGGACAGGACAAGACGGGGAGCTGTTTTTT.

The V gene is TRBV19, the J gene TRBJ2-7; 8 bases agree with TRBD1. CDR1 is LNHDA, CDR2 SQIVND, per germline (reference sequence). The CDR3 has 14 amino acids. V was pared by 3 bases and J by 3 bases, with 4 bases of the junction left unmatched. CDR3 DNA sequence: TGTGCCAGTAGTATGCAGGGGGCAGTCTACGAGCAGTACTTC. Protein sequence: CASSMQGAVYEQYF.

This clone was counted at least ten times. This chain connects TRBV29-1 to TRBJ2-7; possible D gene TRBD1, 6 bases. V lost 5 bases and J 0 bases, leaving 11 bases between the germline ends. The CDR3 is made up of 13 amino acids. Germline lookup yields CDR1 SQVTM and CDR2 ANQGSEA. The CDR3 protein is CSVSPDSSYEQYF. The CDR3, as DNA: TGCAGCGTTTCCCCGGACAGCTCCTACGAGCAGTACTTC.

Only a few counts were recorded for this clone. The chain couples TRBV4-1 to TRBJ2-2; 8 bases are a match to TRBD2. The CDR3 is 17 residues long. CDR1 and CDR2 from the germline V gene are MGHRA and YSYEKL. J gave up 7 bases and V 0 bases, and 10 bases lay outside the gene matches. The CDR3 loop is CASSQDRLGTRFGELFF. The CDR3 bases are TGCGCCAGCAGCCAAGACCGCCTAGGGACTAGGTTCGGGGAGCTGTTTTTT.

Concerning this clone itself: Other nucleotide sequences from this sample produce the same CDR3. This chain connects TRBV28 to TRBJ1-1; unclear D gene. This CDR3 has 12 amino acids. Germline V lookup: CDR1 MDHEN, CDR2 SYDVKM. The germline V and J ends were trimmed by 11 bases and 1 base, with 11 bases remaining between them. CDR3 protein: CASRVTNTEAFF. As DNA, the CDR3 is TGTGCCTCCCGGGTAACGAACACTGAAGCTTTCTTT.

This clone was recorded at least ten times. The J gene is TRBJ1-1, the V gene TRBV9, with TRBD1 matching over 7 bases. The CDR3 extends over 12 amino acids. With V trimmed by 4 bases and J by 8 bases, 5 bases remained unmatched. Germline loops: CDR1 SGDLS, CDR2 YYNGEE. This chain's CDR3 is CASSTRQGEAFF. CDR3 nucleotides: TGTGCCAGCAGCACCCGACAGGGAGAAGCTTTCTTT.

This clone has only a few counts. V and J are TRBV7-9 and TRBJ2-3; no firm D call. Germline assignment: CDR1 SEHNR and CDR2 FQNEAQ (reference sequence). V gave up 1 base and J gave up 6 bases, with 11 bases separating them. The CDR3 length is 14 residues. The CDR3 sequence is CASSLVRAEDTQYF. CDR3 in DNA: TGTGCCAGCAGCTTAGTAAGGGCCGAGGATACGCAGTATTTT.

The chain employs TRBV29-1 and TRBJ1-5, with D perhaps matching TRBD1 (6 bases). V lost 7 bases to trimming and J lost 4 bases, with 17 bases between them. CDR3 size: 14 residues. Germline V CDR1 and CDR2: SQVTM, ANQGSEA. The CDR3 DNA is TGCAGCGCGAGAATACAAGGGGGAAATCAGCCCCAGCATTTT. Its translation is CSARIQGGNQPQHF.